These 9 T cell receptor beta chains were sequenced from one sample in a study of beta chain features in type 1 diabetes. Isolated RNA was reverse transcribed in full, so expressed TCRB transcripts were sequenced. TCRdb's table, derived via immunoSEQ multiplex PCR, lists solely in-frame clones and lacks some. The top ten clones hold 2% to 2.5% of a sample with about 150,000 clones, around 10% of them seen once. The sample taken for sequencing was central memory CD4+ T cells from blood. The source is a man between 18 and 35 years old in good health.

This clone occurred many times. This sequence joins TRBV7-9 and TRBJ2-7; 8 nucleotides match TRBD1. V lost 1 base and J lost 1; bases outside the gene matches: 3. The CDR3 loop spans 15 amino acids. Germline V gene data show CDR1 as SEHNR and CDR2 as FQNEAQ (reference sequence). The CDR3 DNA follows: TGTGCCAGCAGCTTAGGAGGGACAGGTTCCTACGAGCAGTACTTC. This encodes CASSLGGTGSYEQYF.

This clone was seen only a few times. This chain joins TRBV7-9 and TRBJ2-7, with 8 bases matching TRBD2. J gave up 2 bases and V 5 bases, and 8 bases lay outside the gene matches. Germline values: CDR1 SEHNR, CDR2 FQNEAQ (reference sequence). This CDR3 has 15 residues. CDR3 coding DNA: TGTGCCAGCAGCCTTAGGACTAGCCGTGCCTACGAGCAGTACTTC. Its protein product is CASSLRTSRAYEQYF.

This clone was observed a few times. The V gene is TRBV29-1, the J gene TRBJ2-5; D unresolved. Trimming stripped 6 bases from V and 5 bases from J, with 7 bases between. This CDR3 has 10 amino acids. Germline values: CDR1 SQVTM, CDR2 ANQGSEA. The chain's CDR3 is CSVAQETQYF. Here the CDR3 DNA reads TGCAGCGTCGCTCAGGAGACCCAGTACTTC. Based on the CDR3 plus reference TRBV29-1 and TRBJ2-5, the full variable domain is SAVISQKPSRDICQRGTSLTIQCQVDSQVTMMFWYRQQPGQSLTLIATANQGSEATYESGFVIDKFPISRPNLTFSTLTVSNMSPEDSSIYLCSVAQETQYFGPGTRLLVL.

The chain employs TRBV30 and TRBJ1-1; D call uncertain. Looked up from germline, CDR1 is GTSNPN and CDR2 is SVGIG (reference sequence). The CDR3 extends over 12 amino acids. Trimming left V 8 bases short and J 5 bases short, with 15 bases between. This CDR3 reads CAVGSGRTEAFF. In DNA, the CDR3 is TGTGCCGTCGGGTCAGGTAGGACTGAAGCTTTCTTT.

The V call is TRBV5-6, the J call TRBJ1-1; D not certain. The CDR3 extends over 13 amino acids. Trimming took off 5 bases at V and 4 bases at J, with 12 bases between the two ends. Germline V CDR1 and CDR2: SGHDT, YYEEEE. CDR3 residues: CASSPVSGTEAFF. The CDR3 nucleotides are TGTGCCAGCAGTCCCGTAAGCGGCACTGAAGCTTTCTTT.

V and J are TRBV5-4 and TRBJ2-5, with 9 bases that match TRBD1. V was pared by 6 bases and J by 5 bases, with 8 bases of the junction left unmatched. CDR3 length equals 14 residues. In germline, CDR1 is SGHNT, CDR2 YYREEE (reference sequence). DNA of the CDR3: TGTGCCAGCACCACAGGGGGCGCGGGGGAGACCCAGTACTTC. As protein: CASTTGGAGETQYF.

This clone was found a few times. The rearrangement uses TRBV15 and TRBJ2-7; D possibly corresponds to TRBD1 (5 bases). Germline assignment: CDR1 LNHNV and CDR2 YYDKDF (reference sequence). The CDR3 sequence is 13 residues long. V was cut by 3 bases and J by 6 bases, with 12 bases left in between. CDR3 loop: CATSSFRAIEQYF. The CDR3 DNA sequence: TGTGCCACCAGCAGCTTCAGGGCGATCGAGCAGTACTTC. Filled out from reference TRBV15 and TRBJ2-7, the complete variable domain reads DAMVIQNPRYQVTQFGKPVTLSCSQTLNHNVMYWYQQKSSQAPKLLFHYYDKDFNNEADTPDNFQSRRPNTSFCFLDIRSPGLGDTAMYLCATSSFRAIEQYFGPGTRLTVT.

This clone has only a few counts. The rearrangement joins TRBV29-1 to TRBJ1-2; TRBD1 matches 9 bases. The junction had 2 bases not matched to a gene; V was cut back by 7 bases and J by 2 bases. Germline lookup yields CDR1 SQVTM and CDR2 ANQGSEA. The CDR3 is 12 residues long. The DNA of the CDR3 is TGCAGCGCTGGGACAGGGAACTATGGCTACACCTTC. Translating gives CSAGTGNYGYTF.

The sample holds a few counts of this clone. This chain connects TRBV19 to TRBJ2-3; 11 nucleotides line up with TRBD2. Germline loops: CDR1 LNHDA, CDR2 SQIVND (reference sequence). CDR3 length equals 16 residues. After removal of 5 bases from V and 0 bases from J, the junction contained 4 bases not matched to a gene. Here the CDR3 DNA reads TGTGCCAGTAGTCTATGGACTAGCGGGAGCACAGATACGCAGTATTTT. It codes for CASSLWTSGSTDTQYF.